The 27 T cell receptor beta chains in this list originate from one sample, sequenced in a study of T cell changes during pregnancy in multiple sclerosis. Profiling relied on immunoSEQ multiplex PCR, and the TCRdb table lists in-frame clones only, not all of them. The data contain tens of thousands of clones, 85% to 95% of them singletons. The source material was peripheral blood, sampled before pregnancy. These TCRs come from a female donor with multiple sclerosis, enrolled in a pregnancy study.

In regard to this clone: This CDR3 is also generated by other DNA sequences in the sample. CDR3 sequence reads: CASSQSYEQYF. In DNA form, the CDR3 reads TGTGCCAGCAGTCAGTCCTACGAGCAGTACTTC. The chain couples TRBV28 to TRBJ2-7; no reliable D call. Trimming took off 5 bases at V and 1 base at J, with 3 bases between the two ends. CDR3 length: 11 amino acids. The V gene's germline CDR1 is MDHEN and CDR2 SYDVKM.

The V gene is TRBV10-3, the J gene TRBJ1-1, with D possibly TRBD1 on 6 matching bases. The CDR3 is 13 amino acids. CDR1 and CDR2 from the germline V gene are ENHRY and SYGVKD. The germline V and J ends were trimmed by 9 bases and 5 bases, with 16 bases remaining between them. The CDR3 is CAIKTGLATEAFF. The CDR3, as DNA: TGTGCCATTAAGACAGGATTAGCTACTGAAGCTTTCTTT.

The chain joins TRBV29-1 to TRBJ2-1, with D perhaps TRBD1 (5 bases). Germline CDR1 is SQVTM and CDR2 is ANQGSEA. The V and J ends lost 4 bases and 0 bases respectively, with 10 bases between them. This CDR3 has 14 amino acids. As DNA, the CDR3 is TGCAGCGTTGTAGCCAGGGACTCCTACAATGAGCAGTTCTTC. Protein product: CSVVARDSYNEQFF.

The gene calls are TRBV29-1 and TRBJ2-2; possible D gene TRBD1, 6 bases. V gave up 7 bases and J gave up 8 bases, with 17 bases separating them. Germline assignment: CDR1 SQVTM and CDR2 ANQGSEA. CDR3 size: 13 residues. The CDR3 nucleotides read TGCAGCGCCGCCCCTCTGGGGGCTGGGGAGCTGTTTTTT. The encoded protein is CSAAPLGAGELFF.

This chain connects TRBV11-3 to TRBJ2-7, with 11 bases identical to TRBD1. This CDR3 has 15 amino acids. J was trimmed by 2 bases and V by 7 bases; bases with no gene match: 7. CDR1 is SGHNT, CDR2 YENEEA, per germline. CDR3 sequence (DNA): TGTGCCAGCACCACCGGGACAGGGGGGCCCTACGAGCAGTACTTC. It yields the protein CASTTGTGGPYEQYF.

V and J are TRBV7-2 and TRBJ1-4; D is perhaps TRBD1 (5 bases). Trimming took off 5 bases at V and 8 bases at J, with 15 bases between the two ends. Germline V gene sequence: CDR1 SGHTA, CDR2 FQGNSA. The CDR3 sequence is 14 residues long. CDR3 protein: CASSTAGVGEKLFF. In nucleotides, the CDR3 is TGTGCCAGCAGCACGGCGGGGGTGGGGGAAAAACTGTTTTTT.

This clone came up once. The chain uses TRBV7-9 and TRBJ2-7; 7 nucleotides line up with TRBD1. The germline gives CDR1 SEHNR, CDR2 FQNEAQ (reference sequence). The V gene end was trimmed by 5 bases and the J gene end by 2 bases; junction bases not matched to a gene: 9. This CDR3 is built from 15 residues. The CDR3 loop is CASSQLTGSAYEQYF. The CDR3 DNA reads TGTGCCAGCAGCCAATTGACAGGGAGCGCCTACGAGCAGTACTTC.

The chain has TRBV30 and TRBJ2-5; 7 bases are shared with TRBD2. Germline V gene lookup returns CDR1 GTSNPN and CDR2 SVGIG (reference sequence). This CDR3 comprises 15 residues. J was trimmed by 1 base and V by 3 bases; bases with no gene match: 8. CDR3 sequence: CAWSPTAGFQETQYF. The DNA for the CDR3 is TGTGCCTGGAGCCCCACAGCGGGATTCCAAGAGACCCAGTACTTC. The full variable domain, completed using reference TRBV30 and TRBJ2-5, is SQTIHQWPATLVQPVGSPLSLECTVEGTSNPNLYWYRQAAGRGLQLLFYSVGIGQISSEVPQNLSASRPQDRQFILSSKKLLLSDSGFYLCAWSPTAGFQETQYFGPGTRLLVL.

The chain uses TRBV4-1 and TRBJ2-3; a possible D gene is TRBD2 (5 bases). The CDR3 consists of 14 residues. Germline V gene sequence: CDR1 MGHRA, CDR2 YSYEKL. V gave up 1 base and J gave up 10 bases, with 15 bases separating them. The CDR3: CASSQAPQEAAQYF. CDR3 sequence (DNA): TGCGCCAGCAGCCAAGCCCCCCAGGAAGCGGCGCAGTATTTT.

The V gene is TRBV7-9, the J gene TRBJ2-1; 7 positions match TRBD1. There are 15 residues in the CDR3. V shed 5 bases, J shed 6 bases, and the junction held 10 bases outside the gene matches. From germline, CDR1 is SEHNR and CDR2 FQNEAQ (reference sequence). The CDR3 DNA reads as TGTGCCAGCAGCCCGACAGGGATCGAGGGCAATGAGCAGTTCTTC. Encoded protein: CASSPTGIEGNEQFF. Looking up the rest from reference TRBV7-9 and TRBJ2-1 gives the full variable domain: DTGVSQNPRHKITKRGQNVTFRCDPISEHNRLYWYRQTLGQGPEFLTYFQNEAQLEKSRLLSDRFSAERPKGSFSTLEIQRTEQGDSAMYLCASSPTGIEGNEQFFGPGTRLTVL.

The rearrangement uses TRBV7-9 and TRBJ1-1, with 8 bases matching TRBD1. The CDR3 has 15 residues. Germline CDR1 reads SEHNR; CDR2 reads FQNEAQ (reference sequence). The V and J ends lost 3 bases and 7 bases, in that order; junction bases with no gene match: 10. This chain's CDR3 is CASSFDRGKFFEAFF. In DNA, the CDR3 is TGTGCCAGCAGCTTCGACAGGGGCAAATTTTTTGAAGCTTTCTTT. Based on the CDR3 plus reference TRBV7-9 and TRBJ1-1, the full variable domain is DTGVSQNPRHKITKRGQNVTFRCDPISEHNRLYWYRQTLGQGPEFLTYFQNEAQLEKSRLLSDRFSAERPKGSFSTLEIQRTEQGDSAMYLCASSFDRGKFFEAFFGQGTRLTVV.

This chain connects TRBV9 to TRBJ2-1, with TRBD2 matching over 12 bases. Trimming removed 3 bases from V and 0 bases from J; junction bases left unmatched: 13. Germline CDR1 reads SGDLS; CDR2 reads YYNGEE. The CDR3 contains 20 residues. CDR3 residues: CASSALVASGRAGSYNEQFF. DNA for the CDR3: TGTGCCAGCAGCGCCCTAGTAGCTAGCGGGAGGGCCGGCTCCTACAATGAGCAGTTCTTC. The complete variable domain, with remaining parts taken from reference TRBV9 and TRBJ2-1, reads DSGVTQTPKHLITATGQRVTLRCSPRSGDLSVYWYQQSLDQGLQFLIQYYNGEERAKGNILERFSAQQFPDLHSELNLSSLELGDSALYFCASSALVASGRAGSYNEQFFGPGTRLTVL.

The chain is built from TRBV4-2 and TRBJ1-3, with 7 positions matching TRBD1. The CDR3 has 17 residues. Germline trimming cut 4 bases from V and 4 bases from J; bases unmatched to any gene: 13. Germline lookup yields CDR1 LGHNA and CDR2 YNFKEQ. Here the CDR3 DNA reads TGTGCCAGCAGCCCCTCGGGCAGAGGGGGCGCCGGAAACACCATATATTTT. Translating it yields CASSPSGRGGAGNTIYF.

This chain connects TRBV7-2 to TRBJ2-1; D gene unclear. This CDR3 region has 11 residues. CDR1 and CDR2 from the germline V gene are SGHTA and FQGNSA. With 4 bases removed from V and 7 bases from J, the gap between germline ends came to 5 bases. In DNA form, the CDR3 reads TGTGCCAGCAGCTCTCTAAATGAGCAGTTCTTC. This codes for CASSSLNEQFF.

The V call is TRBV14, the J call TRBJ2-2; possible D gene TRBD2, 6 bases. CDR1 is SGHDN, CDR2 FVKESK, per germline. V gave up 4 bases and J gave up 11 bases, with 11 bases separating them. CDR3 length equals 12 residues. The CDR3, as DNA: TGTGCCAGCAGCCTCCATGCGGGAGAGCTGTTTTTT. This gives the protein CASSLHAGELFF.

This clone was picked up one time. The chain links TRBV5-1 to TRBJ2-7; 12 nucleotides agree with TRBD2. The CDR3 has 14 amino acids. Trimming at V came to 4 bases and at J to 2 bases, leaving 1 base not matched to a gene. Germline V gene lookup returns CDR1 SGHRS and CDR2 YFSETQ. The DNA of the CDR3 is TGCGCCAGCAGCCCTAGCGGGAGGGCCTACGAGCAGTACTTC. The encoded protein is CASSPSGRAYEQYF.

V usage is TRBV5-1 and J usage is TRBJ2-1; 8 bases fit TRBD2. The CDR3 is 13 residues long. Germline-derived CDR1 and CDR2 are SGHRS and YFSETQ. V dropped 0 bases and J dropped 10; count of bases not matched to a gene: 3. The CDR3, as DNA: TGCGCCAGCAGCTTGGTTCGGGGGGGCGAGCAGTTCTTC. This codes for CASSLVRGGEQFF.

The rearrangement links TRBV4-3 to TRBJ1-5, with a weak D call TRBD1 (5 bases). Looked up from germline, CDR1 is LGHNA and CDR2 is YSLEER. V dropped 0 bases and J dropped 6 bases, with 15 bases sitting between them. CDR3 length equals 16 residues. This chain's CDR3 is CASSQDRSLGGQPQHF. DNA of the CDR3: TGCGCCAGCAGCCAAGATCGAAGCCTGGGGGGTCAGCCCCAGCATTTT.

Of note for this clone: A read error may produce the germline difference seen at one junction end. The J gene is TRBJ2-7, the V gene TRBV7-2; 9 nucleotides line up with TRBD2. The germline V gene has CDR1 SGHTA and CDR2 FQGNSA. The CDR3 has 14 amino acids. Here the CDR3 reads CASSYARSSGTTSF. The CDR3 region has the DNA TGTGCCAGCAGCTACGCCCGGTCTAGCGGGACAACCAGCTTC.

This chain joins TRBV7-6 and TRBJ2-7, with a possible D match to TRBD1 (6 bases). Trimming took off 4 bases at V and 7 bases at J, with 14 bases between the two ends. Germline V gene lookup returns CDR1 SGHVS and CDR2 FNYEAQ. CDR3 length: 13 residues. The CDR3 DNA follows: TGTGCCAGCAGCTACGGGACAACGGGGGAGCAGTACTTC. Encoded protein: CASSYGTTGEQYF.

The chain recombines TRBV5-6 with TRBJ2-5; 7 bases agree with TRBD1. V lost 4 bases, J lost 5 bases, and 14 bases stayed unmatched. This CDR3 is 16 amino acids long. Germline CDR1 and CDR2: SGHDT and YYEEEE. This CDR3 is CASSAYPGTVGETQYF. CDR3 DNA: TGTGCCAGCAGCGCTTACCCCGGGACAGTGGGGGAGACCCAGTACTTC.

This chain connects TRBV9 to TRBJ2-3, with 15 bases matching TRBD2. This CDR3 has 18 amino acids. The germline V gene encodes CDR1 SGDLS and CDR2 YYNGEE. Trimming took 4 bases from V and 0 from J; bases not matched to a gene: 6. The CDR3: CASSKGLAGGTSTDTQYF. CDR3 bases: TGTGCCAGCAGCAAGGGACTAGCGGGAGGTACTAGCACAGATACGCAGTATTTT.

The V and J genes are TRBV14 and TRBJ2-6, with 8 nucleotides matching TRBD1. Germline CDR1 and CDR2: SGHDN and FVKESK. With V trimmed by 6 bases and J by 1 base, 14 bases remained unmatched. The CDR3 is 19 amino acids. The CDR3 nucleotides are TGTGCCAGCAGTCCTCCGCCGGACAGGGACCTTTCTGGGGCCAACGTCCTGACTTTC. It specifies CASSPPPDRDLSGANVLTF.

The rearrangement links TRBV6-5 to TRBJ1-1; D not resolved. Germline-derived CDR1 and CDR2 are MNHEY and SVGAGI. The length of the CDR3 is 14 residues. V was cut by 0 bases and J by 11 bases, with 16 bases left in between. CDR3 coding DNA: TGTGCCAGCAGTTACTCGAAGGGTGGGAGGAGGGCTTTCTTT. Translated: CASSYSKGGRRAFF.

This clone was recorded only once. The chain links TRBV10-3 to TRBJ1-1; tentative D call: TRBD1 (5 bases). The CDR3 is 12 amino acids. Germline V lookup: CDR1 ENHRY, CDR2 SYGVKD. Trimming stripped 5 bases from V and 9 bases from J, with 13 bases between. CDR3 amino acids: CAISPGGWQAFF. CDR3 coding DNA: TGTGCCATCAGTCCGGGGGGGTGGCAAGCTTTCTTT.

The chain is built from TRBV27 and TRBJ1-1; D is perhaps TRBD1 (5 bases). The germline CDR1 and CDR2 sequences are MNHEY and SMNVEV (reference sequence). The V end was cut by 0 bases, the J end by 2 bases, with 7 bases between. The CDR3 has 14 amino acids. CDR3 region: CASSLSTVNTEAFF. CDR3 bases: TGTGCCAGCAGTTTATCGACAGTCAACACTGAAGCTTTCTTT.

CDR3 residues: CASSLDMGSEGYTF. CDR3 coding DNA: TGTGCCAGCAGCTTAGATATGGGCTCGGAAGGCTACACCTTC. The chain couples TRBV7-9 to TRBJ1-2; D uncertain. V lost 1 base to trimming and J lost 8 bases, with 14 bases between them. The V gene's germline CDR1 is SEHNR and CDR2 FQNEAQ (reference sequence). The CDR3 is 14 amino acids.